A selection of T cell receptor beta chains follows, all from one sample in a study of TIL therapy for anti-PD-1-resistant metastatic lung cancer. Sequencing used immunoSEQ multiplex PCR; TCRdb keeps in-frame clones, though not all of them. Among about 100,000 clones listed, 55% to 75% were seen once. The sample consisted of tumor tissue, taken at baseline. The source is a person aged 25-85 years with non-small cell lung cancer. The CDR3 runs from the conserved cysteine through the conserved F or W. Fields, in order: V gene, J gene, clone size, D gene, CDR3 protein, CDR3 DNA. A D gene is named only where the DNA matches it firmly. Clone size appears in some rows only: once, few, many, or a class for an expanded clone.

v_gene: TRBV6-2/TRBV6-3; j_gene: TRBJ2-5; abundance: .; d_gene: .; CDR3aa: CASSYTGQETQYF; CDR3nt: TGTGCCAGCAGTTACACAGGTCAAGAGACCCAGTACTTC
v_gene: TRBV2; j_gene: TRBJ2-5; abundance: .; d_gene: .; CDR3aa: CASRVGHASETQYF; CDR3nt: TGTGCCAGCAGAGTTGGACACGCCTCAGAGACCCAGTACTTC
v_gene: TRBV24-1; j_gene: TRBJ2-1; abundance: few; d_gene: .; CDR3aa: CATSDFTRAGEFF; CDR3nt: TGTGCCACCAGTGATTTTACCCGGGCAGGGGAGTTCTTC
v_gene: TRBV6-5; j_gene: TRBJ1-2; abundance: few; d_gene: .; CDR3aa: CASGPGPILGGYTF; CDR3nt: TGTGCCAGCGGACCAGGTCCCATTTTAGGTGGCTACACCTTC
v_gene: TRBV2; j_gene: TRBJ2-6; abundance: .; d_gene: .; CDR3aa: CASSSARSGANVLTF; CDR3nt: TGTGCCAGCAGTTCCGCTCGTTCTGGGGCCAACGTCCTGACTTTC
v_gene: TRBV10-1; j_gene: TRBJ2-3; abundance: .; d_gene: .; CDR3aa: CASSSTVIRTDTQYF; CDR3nt: TGCGCCAGCAGCTCAACAGTGATTCGCACAGATACGCAGTATTTT
v_gene: TRBV5-3; j_gene: TRBJ2-1; abundance: .; d_gene: .; CDR3aa: CARSGRFYNEQFF; CDR3nt: TGTGCCAGAAGCGGGAGATTCTACAATGAGCAGTTCTTC
v_gene: TRBV13; j_gene: TRBJ2-4; abundance: .; d_gene: TRBD1; CDR3aa: CASSYRGAKNIQYF; CDR3nt: TGTGCCAGCAGTTACAGGGGGGCCAAAAACATTCAGTACTTC
v_gene: TRBV4-3; j_gene: TRBJ1-5; abundance: .; d_gene: .; CDR3aa: CASSQGLPGSNQPQHF; CDR3nt: TGCGCCAGCAGCCAAGGTCTTCCGGGGAGCAATCAGCCCCAGCATTTT
v_gene: TRBV9; j_gene: TRBJ2-5; abundance: .; d_gene: TRBD1; CDR3aa: CASSVSGGSQETQYF; CDR3nt: TGTGCCAGCAGCGTTTCAGGGGGCTCCCAAGAGACCCAGTACTTC
v_gene: TRBV5-4; j_gene: TRBJ2-2; abundance: .; d_gene: TRBD2; CDR3aa: CASSRDGTSRAGELFF; CDR3nt: TGTGCCAGCAGCCGGGATGGGACTAGCCGGGCCGGGGAGCTGTTTTTT
v_gene: TRBV19; j_gene: TRBJ1-5; abundance: few; d_gene: .; CDR3aa: CASRSSFHSNQPQHF; CDR3nt: TGTGCCAGTAGATCGAGTTTTCATAGCAATCAGCCCCAGCATTTT
v_gene: TRBV18; j_gene: TRBJ1-4; abundance: .; d_gene: .; CDR3aa: CASSRGTLDEKLFF; CDR3nt: TGTGCCAGCTCACGAGGGACCCTCGACGAAAAACTGTTTTTT
v_gene: TRBV30; j_gene: TRBJ2-5; abundance: .; d_gene: .; CDR3aa: CAWTRWLGDQETQYF; CDR3nt: TGTGCCTGGACCCGATGGTTGGGGGACCAAGAGACCCAGTACTTC
v_gene: TRBV2; j_gene: TRBJ1-1; abundance: .; d_gene: .; CDR3aa: CASSVIGENTEAFF; CDR3nt: TGTGCCAGCAGTGTAATAGGGGAGAACACTGAAGCTTTCTTT
v_gene: TRBV15; j_gene: TRBJ2-1; abundance: many; d_gene: TRBD2; CDR3aa: CATSRLAGANNEQFF; CDR3nt: TGTGCCACCAGCAGATTGGCGGGAGCGAACAATGAGCAGTTCTTC
v_gene: TRBV4-2; j_gene: TRBJ2-1; abundance: few; d_gene: .; CDR3aa: CASSQDNRYNEQFF; CDR3nt: TGTGCCAGCAGCCAAGATAACAGATACAATGAGCAGTTCTTC